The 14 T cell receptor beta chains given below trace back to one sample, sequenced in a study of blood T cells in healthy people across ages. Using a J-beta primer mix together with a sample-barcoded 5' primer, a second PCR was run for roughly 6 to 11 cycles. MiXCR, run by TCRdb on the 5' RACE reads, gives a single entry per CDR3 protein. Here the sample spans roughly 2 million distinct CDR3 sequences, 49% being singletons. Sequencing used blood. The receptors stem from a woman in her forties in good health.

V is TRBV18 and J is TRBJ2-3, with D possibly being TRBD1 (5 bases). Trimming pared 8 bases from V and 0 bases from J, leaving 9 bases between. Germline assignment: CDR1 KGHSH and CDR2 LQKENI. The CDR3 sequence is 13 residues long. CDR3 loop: CASAGQSTDTQYF. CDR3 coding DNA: TGTGCCAGCGCCGGACAAAGCACAGATACGCAGTATTTT. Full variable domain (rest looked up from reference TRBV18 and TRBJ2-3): NAGVMQNPRHLVRRRGQEARLRCSPMKGHSHVYWYRQLPEEGLKFMVYLQKENIIDESGMPKERFSAEFPKEGPSILRIQQVVRGDSAAYFCASAGQSTDTQYFGPGTRLTVL.

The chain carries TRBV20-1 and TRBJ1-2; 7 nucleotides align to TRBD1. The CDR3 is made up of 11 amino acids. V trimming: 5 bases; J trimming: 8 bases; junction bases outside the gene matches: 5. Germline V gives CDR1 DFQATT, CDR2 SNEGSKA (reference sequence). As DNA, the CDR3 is TGCAGTGCTGGTTACAGGGGAGGCTACACCTTC. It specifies CSAGYRGGYTF.

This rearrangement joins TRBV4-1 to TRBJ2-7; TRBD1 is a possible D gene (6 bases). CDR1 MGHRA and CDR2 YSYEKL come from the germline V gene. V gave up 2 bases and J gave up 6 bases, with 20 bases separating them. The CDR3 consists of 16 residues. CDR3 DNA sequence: TGCGCCAGCAGCCAATGGCCCAGGGGCCCGGCAGGCGAGCAGTACTTC. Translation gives CASSQWPRGPAGEQYF.

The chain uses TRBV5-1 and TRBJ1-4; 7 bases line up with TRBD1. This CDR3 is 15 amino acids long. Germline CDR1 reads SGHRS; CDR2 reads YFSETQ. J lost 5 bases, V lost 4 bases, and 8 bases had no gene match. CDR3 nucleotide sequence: TGCGCCAGCAGCCAGACAGGGAAATTAAATGAAAAACTGTTTTTT. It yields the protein CASSQTGKLNEKLFF. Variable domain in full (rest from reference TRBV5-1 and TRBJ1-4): KAGVTQTPRYLIKTRGQQVTLSCSPISGHRSVSWYQQTPGQGLQFLFEYFSETQRNKGNFPGRFSGRQFSNSRSEMNVSTLELGDSALYLCASSQTGKLNEKLFFGSGTQLSVL.

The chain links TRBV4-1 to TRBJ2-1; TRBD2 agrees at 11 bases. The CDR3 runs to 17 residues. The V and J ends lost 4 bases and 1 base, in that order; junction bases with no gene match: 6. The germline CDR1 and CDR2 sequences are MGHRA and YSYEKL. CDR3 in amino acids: CASSPSPSGGSYNEQFF. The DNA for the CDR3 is TGCGCCAGCAGCCCCTCACCTAGCGGGGGGTCCTACAATGAGCAGTTCTTC.

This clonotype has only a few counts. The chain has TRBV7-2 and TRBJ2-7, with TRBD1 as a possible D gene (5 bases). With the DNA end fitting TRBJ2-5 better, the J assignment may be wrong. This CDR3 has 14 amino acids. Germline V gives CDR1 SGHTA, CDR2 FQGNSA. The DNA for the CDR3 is TGTGCCAGCAGCTCCAGTAGGGGTAGGGAGACCCAGTACTTC. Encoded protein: CASSSSRGRETQYF.

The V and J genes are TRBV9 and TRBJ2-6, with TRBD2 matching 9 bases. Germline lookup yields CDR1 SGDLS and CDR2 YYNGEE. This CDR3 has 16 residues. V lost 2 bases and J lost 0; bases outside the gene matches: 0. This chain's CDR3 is CASSVTSGSGANVLTF. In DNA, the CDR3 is TGTGCCAGCAGCGTGACTAGCGGCTCTGGGGCCAACGTCCTGACTTTC.

The CDR3 region is CASSQETVLSGANVLTF. The CDR3 coding sequence is TGCGCCAGCAGCCAAGAGACCGTCTTATCCGGGGCCAACGTCCTGACTTTC. The chain links TRBV4-3 to TRBJ2-6; D is ambiguous. From germline, CDR1 is LGHNA and CDR2 YSLEER. The CDR3 is made up of 17 amino acids. V dropped 0 bases and J dropped 4 bases, with 13 bases sitting between them.

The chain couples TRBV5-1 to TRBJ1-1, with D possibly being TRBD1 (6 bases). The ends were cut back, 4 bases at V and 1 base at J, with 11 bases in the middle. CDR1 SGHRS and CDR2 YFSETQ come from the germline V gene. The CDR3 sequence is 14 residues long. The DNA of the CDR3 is TGCGCCAGCAGCACCCAGACAGGGAACACTGAAGCTTTCTTT. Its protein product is CASSTQTGNTEAFF.

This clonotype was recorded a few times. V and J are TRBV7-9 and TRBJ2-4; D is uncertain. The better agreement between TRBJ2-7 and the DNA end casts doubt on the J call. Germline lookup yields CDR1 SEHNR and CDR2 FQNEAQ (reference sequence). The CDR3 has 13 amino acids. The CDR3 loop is CASSQSGYYEQYF. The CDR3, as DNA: TGTGCCAGCAGCCAATCCGGGTACTACGAGCAGTACTTC.

CDR3 residues: CSAGGQGEQYF. The CDR3, as DNA: TGCAGTGCTGGGGGACAGGGAGAGCAGTACTTC. This sequence joins TRBV20-1 and TRBJ2-7; 9 bases align to TRBD1. The length of the CDR3 is 11 residues. The junction had 3 bases not matched to a gene; V was cut back by 5 bases and J by 7 bases. Germline-derived CDR1 and CDR2 are DFQATT and SNEGSKA (reference sequence).

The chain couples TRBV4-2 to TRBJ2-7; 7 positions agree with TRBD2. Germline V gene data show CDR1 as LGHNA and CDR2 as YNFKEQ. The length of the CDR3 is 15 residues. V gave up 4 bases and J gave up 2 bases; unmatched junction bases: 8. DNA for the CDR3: TGTGCCAGCAGCCCGATAGCGGGTTTAACCTACGAGCAGTACTTC. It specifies CASSPIAGLTYEQYF.

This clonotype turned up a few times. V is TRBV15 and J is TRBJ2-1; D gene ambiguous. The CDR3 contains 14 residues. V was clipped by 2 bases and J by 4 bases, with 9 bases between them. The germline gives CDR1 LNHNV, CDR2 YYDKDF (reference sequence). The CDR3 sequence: CATSRKRAYNEQFF. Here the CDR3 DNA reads TGTGCCACCAGCAGAAAAAGAGCTTACAATGAGCAGTTCTTC.

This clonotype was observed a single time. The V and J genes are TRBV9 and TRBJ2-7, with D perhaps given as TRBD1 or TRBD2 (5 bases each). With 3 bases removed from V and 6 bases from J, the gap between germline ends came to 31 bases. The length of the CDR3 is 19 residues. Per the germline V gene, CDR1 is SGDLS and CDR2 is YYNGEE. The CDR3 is CASSGGASSPTYSPTEQYF. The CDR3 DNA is TGTGCCAGCAGCGGAGGGGCAAGCTCCCCAACCTACTCCCCTACCGAGCAGTACTTC.